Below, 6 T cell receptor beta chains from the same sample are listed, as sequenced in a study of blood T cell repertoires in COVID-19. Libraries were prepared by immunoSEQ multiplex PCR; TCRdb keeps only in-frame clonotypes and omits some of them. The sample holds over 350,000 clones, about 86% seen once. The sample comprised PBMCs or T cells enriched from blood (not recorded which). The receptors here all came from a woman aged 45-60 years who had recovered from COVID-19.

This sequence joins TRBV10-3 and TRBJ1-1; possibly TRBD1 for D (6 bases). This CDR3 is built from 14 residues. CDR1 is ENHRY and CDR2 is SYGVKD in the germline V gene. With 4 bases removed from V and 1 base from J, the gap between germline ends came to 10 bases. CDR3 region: CAISGDTQNTEAFF. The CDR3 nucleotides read TGTGCCATCAGTGGGGACACCCAGAACACTGAAGCTTTCTTT.

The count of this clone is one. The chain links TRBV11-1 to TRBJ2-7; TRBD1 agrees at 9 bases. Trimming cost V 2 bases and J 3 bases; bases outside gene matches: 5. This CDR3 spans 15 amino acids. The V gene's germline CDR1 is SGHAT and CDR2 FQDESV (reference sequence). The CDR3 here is CASSLRTGDGYEQYF. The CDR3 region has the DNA TGTGCCAGCAGCTTAAGGACAGGGGATGGCTACGAGCAGTACTTC.

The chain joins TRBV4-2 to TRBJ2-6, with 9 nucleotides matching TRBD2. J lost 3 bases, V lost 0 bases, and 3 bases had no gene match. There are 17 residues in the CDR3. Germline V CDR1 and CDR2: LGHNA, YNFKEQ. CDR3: CASSQDGTSFGANVLTF. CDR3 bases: TGTGCCAGCAGCCAAGACGGGACTAGCTTTGGGGCCAACGTCCTGACTTTC.

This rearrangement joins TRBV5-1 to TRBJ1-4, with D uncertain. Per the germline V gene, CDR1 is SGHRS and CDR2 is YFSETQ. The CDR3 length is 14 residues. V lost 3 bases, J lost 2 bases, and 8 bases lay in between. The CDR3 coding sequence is TGCGCCAGCAGCTCGGGAGGTACTAATGAAAAACTGTTTTTT. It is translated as CASSSGGTNEKLFF. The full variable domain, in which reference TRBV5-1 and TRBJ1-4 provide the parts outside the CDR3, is KAGVTQTPRYLIKTRGQQVTLSCSPISGHRSVSWYQQTPGQGLQFLFEYFSETQRNKGNFPGRFSGRQFSNSRSEMNVSTLELGDSALYLCASSSGGTNEKLFFGSGTQLSVL.

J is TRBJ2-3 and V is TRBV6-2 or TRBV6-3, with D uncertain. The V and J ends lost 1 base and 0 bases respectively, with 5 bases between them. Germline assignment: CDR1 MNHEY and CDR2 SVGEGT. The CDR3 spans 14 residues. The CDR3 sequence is CASSYLRSTDTQYF. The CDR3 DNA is TGTGCCAGCAGTTACTTGAGAAGCACAGATACGCAGTATTTT.

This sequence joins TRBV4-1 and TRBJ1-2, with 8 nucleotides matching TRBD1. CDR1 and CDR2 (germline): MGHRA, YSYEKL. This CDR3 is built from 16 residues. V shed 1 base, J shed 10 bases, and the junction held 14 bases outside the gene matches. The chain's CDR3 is CASSQAGQGAFGVYTF. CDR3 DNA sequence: TGCGCCAGCAGCCAAGCCGGGCAGGGGGCATTTGGCGTCTACACCTTC.